This T cell receptor beta chain is drawn from a study of T cells after yellow fever vaccination. Study summary: SMART-Seq v4 Ultra Low Input prepared the low-cell-number fractions. General observations from the study: Peaking faster, on day 5 versus 15, the secondary response was nonetheless weaker. In post-booster samples, most primary-vaccination clones reappeared (about 97% CD4, around 87% CD8). Clonotypes shared by both compartments, CD4 and CD8, made up a small share.

This clonotype was seen a few times. The antigen is undetermined. TCRdb ran MiXCR on the 5' RACE reads and lists one entry per CDR3 protein. The table lists approximately 120,000 distinct CDR3 sequences, nearly 15% of them singletons. The CDR3 length is 19 residues. Per the germline V gene, CDR1 is SGHRS and CDR2 is YFSETQ. Trimming shortened V by 1 base and J by 3 bases, and 22 bases separated the two germline ends. The rearrangement joins TRBV5-1 to TRBJ2-2; a possible D gene is TRBD1 (6 bases). The specimen was CD8+ T cells sorted from PBMCs, collected 5 days after the yellow fever booster vaccination. The source of this sequence is a man between 18 and 35 years old who received the YFV17D yellow fever vaccine. The CDR3 protein is CASSLSGPTTGLDTGELFF. The CDR3 DNA follows: TGCGCCAGCAGCTTGTCAGGACCAACTACAGGGTTGGACACCGGGGAGCTGTTTTTT.